The table lists the clone carrying this T cell receptor (beta chain) with many counts. What it binds is not known. These data belong to a study of identical twins. Whole-study results and caveats: Abundant cord blood beta clonotypes carried fewer insertions; memory repertoires showed none. When twins shared out-of-frame alpha sequences, those sequences had excess low generation probability.

The CDR3 consists of 17 residues. Trimming removed 3 bases from V and 7 bases from J; junction bases left unmatched: 15. Germline loops: CDR1 SGHTA, CDR2 FQGNSA. TCRdb re-called the 5' RACE reads with MiXCR, one entry per CDR3 protein. The table shows 500,000 to 600,000 distinct CDR3 sequences, with roughly a fifth occurring only once. These same data were also listed under a study on T cells expressing NK-cell markers.

This receptor was identified in a young woman in good health. The chain uses TRBV7-2 and TRBJ2-7; 10 nucleotides match TRBD2. The source material was CD4+ T cells sorted from blood. The CDR3 bases are TGTGCCAGCAGCTTGAACCTAGCGGGAGAAGGATTCGAGGAGCAGTACTTC. This codes for CASSLNLAGEGFEEQYF.